Sequencing of this TCR beta chain was carried out in a study of T cell repertoires in cytomegalovirus infection. Study overall: Indications came from public TCR beta signatures; they pointed to CMV infection and to a matching HLA type. Study-wide findings and caveats: Dominating the ex vivo response were TCR beta clonotypes that were CMV-specific and HLA-C-restricted. Identification of carriers of CMV plus the relevant HLA was performed using cumulative public TCR beta family frequency.

A note on this clonotype: Its antigen is as yet unknown.

From the reads, TCRdb called clonotypes with MiXCR, one entry per CDR3 protein. Among fewer than 250,000 distinct CDR3 sequences listed, roughly 12% were seen once. Material for sequencing was PBMCs. The receptor comes from a human donor in good health (CMV status not recorded). Some clones in this sample may be carry-over from other donors' samples.

CDR3 bases: TGCAGTGCTAGAGAGTGGTCCGGCGGGAGGGGTGAGCAGTTCTTC. Its protein product is CSAREWSGGRGEQFF. The genes are TRBV20-1 and TRBJ2-1, with 9 bases aligning to TRBD2. The V gene's germline CDR1 is DFQATT and CDR2 SNEGSKA (reference sequence). Trimming removed 0 bases from V and 9 bases from J; junction bases left unmatched: 9. This CDR3 is built from 15 residues.